A single T cell receptor (beta chain) is shown here with its context. Its antigen is currently unknown. This entry belongs to a study of siplizumab effects on memory and regulatory T cells. Findings of the study overall: The authors could not assign a naive or memory phenotype to roughly 75-95% of proliferating CD4+ or CD8+ clones. Researchers did not confirm the suppressive function of proliferating Tregs from siplizumab cultures.

TCR templates, around 98,000 per sample, were assayed. Sequencing was performed with immunoSEQ multiplex PCR; in TCRdb, only in-frame clones are kept and a portion is missing. The sample has about 120,000 clones; less than 95% are singletons. Trimming removed 1 base from V and 5 bases from J, with 15 bases in between. CDR1 is SGDLS and CDR2 is YYNGEE in the germline V gene. The CDR3 covers 15 residues. The V gene is TRBV9, the J gene TRBJ2-5; D gene unclear. Sequences were obtained from non-Treg CD4+ T cells sorted from blood. The clonotype comes from a human donor in good health. CDR3 DNA: TGTGCCAGCAGCGTAACTGCTGGGAAGGTCGAGACCCAGTACTTC. Its translation: CASSVTAGKVETQYF.